Listed here are 14 T cell receptor beta chains from one sample, sequenced in a study of blood T cell repertoires in COVID-19. Using immunoSEQ multiplex PCR, the repertoire was profiled, and TCRdb retains in-frame clones only, with some absent. The repertoire holds about 95,000 clones, approximately 81% seen once, with roughly 25% in the top ten. Sequenced material: peripheral blood. The receptors originated from a man older than 75 with active or convalescent COVID-19.

The chain couples TRBV29-1 to TRBJ1-2, with a possible D match to TRBD1 (5 bases). With 4 bases removed from V and 3 bases from J, the gap between germline ends came to 9 bases. Germline-derived CDR1 and CDR2 are SQVTM and ANQGSEA. CDR3 length: 12 amino acids. CDR3 region: CSVARGDYGYTF. Here the CDR3 DNA reads TGCAGCGTTGCTCGGGGGGACTATGGCTACACCTTC.

V gene TRBV19 combines with J gene TRBJ2-7; a possible D gene is TRBD1 (6 bases). CDR3 length equals 15 residues. V lost 1 base and J lost 0, with 10 bases in between. Germline lookup yields CDR1 LNHDA and CDR2 SQIVND (reference sequence). DNA for the CDR3: TGTGCCAGTAGTATAGGACAGGAGAGCTCCTACGAGCAGTACTTC. Protein: CASSIGQESSYEQYF.

V usage is TRBV4-2 and J usage is TRBJ1-3; a weak D match, TRBD1 (5 bases). V lost 4 bases and J 2 bases, leaving 12 bases between the germline ends. The CDR3 has 15 residues. The germline V gene encodes CDR1 LGHNA and CDR2 YNFKEQ. The CDR3 bases are TGTGCCAGCAGCCCGAACATACAGGCTGGAAACACCATATATTTT. Translation gives CASSPNIQAGNTIYF.

The chain joins TRBV7-9 to TRBJ1-1, with D maybe TRBD1 (5 bases). CDR1 SEHNR and CDR2 FQNEAQ come from the germline V gene (reference sequence). With 8 bases removed from V and 1 base from J, the gap between germline ends came to 17 bases. This CDR3 is built from 15 residues. The CDR3 spells CASRSSLTANTEAFF. As DNA, the CDR3 is TGTGCCAGCCGTTCATCCTTGACAGCGAACACTGAAGCTTTCTTT.

The J gene is TRBJ1-4, the V gene TRBV4-3; D might be TRBD1 (6 bases). Germline CDR1 LGHNA, CDR2 YSLEER. The CDR3 contains 16 residues. Trimming stripped 0 bases from V and 3 bases from J, with 11 bases between. The CDR3 coding sequence is TGCGCCAGCAGCCAAGACCGACAGGCTTCTAATGAAAAACTGTTTTTT. Its protein product is CASSQDRQASNEKLFF.

The genes are TRBV7-2 and TRBJ1-6, with D possibly being TRBD1 (5 bases). This CDR3 has 15 residues. V lost 1 base and J lost 8, with 12 bases in between. Germline loops: CDR1 SGHTA, CDR2 FQGNSA. CDR3 coding DNA: TGTGCCAGCAGCTTAGATTCAGGGTCGCATTCACCCCTCCACTTT. This gives the protein CASSLDSGSHSPLHF.

This clone appeared many times. J is TRBJ2-7 and V is TRBV7-8; the match to TRBD1 covers 9 bases. Germline CDR1 is SGHVS and CDR2 is FQNEAQ. This CDR3 has 15 amino acids. Trimming cost V 2 bases and J 6 bases; bases outside gene matches: 8. The CDR3 nucleotides read TGTGCCAGCAGCTTAATCGGGACAGGGTCGGGCGAGCAGTACTTC. It translates to CASSLIGTGSGEQYF.

The chain joins TRBV7-6 to TRBJ1-1; no clear D gene. Between the trimmed V and J ends, which lost 0 bases and 7 bases, there was a span of 9 bases. This CDR3 has 13 residues. The V gene's germline CDR1 is SGHVS and CDR2 FNYEAQ. In nucleotides, the CDR3 is TGTGCCAGCAGCTTAGCGCGAGACTTTGAAGCTTTCTTT. Protein product: CASSLARDFEAFF. Combining the CDR3 with reference TRBV7-6 and TRBJ1-1 gives the whole variable domain GAGVSQSPRYKVTKRGQDVALRCDPISGHVSLYWYRQALGQGPEFLTYFNYEAQQDKSGLPNDRFSAERPEGSISTLTIQRTEQRDSAMYRCASSLARDFEAFFGQGTRLTVV.

This chain connects TRBV19 to TRBJ1-6; 9 bases line up with TRBD1. The J segment lost 9 bases and the V segment lost 8 bases, leaving 5 bases of the junction unmatched. Germline V gene sequence: CDR1 LNHDA, CDR2 SQIVND (reference sequence). The CDR3 length is 13 residues. The CDR3 here is CASSGQGSSPLHF. The CDR3 DNA reads as TGTGCCAGTTCCGGACAGGGGTCTTCACCCCTCCACTTT.

The genes are TRBV15 and TRBJ1-1, with D hard to call. Germline lookup yields CDR1 LNHNV and CDR2 YYDKDF (reference sequence). The CDR3 length is 15 residues. Trimming took off 3 bases at V and 4 bases at J, with 15 bases between the two ends. CDR3 sequence: CATSRERDLGTEAFF. The CDR3 DNA sequence: TGTGCCACCAGCAGGGAGAGGGATTTGGGCACTGAAGCTTTCTTT.

This sequence joins TRBV28 and TRBJ2-3, with 12 bases matching TRBD2. J lost 4 bases, V lost 7 bases, and 15 bases had no gene match. The CDR3 covers 18 residues. Germline V gene lookup returns CDR1 MDHEN and CDR2 SYDVKM. Written as DNA, the CDR3 is TGTGCCAGCACCCGACCGGGACTAGCGGGTTTCGGGGCAGATACGCAGTATTTT. Amino acids: CASTRPGLAGFGADTQYF.

The J gene is TRBJ2-7, the V gene TRBV9; D might be TRBD1 (5 bases). Germline V gene data show CDR1 as SGDLS and CDR2 as YYNGEE. V was cut by 0 bases and J by 4 bases, with 11 bases left in between. The CDR3 has 14 residues. CDR3 protein: CASSVGGAYYEQYF. The CDR3 DNA is TGTGCCAGCAGCGTAGGTGGGGCTTATTACGAGCAGTACTTC. The whole variable domain, filled in from reference TRBV9 and TRBJ2-7, reads DSGVTQTPKHLITATGQRVTLRCSPRSGDLSVYWYQQSLDQGLQFLIQYYNGEERAKGNILERFSAQQFPDLHSELNLSSLELGDSALYFCASSVGGAYYEQYFGPGTRLTVT.

The chain recombines TRBV5-6 with TRBJ1-4, with a tentative D call TRBD1 (5 bases). The V end lost 1 base, the J end lost 4 bases, and 8 bases lay between the germline ends. The CDR3 loop spans 14 amino acids. The germline CDR1 and CDR2 sequences are SGHDT and YYEEEE. CDR3 sequence: CASSLLQVNEKLFF. Written as DNA, the CDR3 is TGTGCCAGCAGCTTGTTACAGGTTAATGAAAAACTGTTTTTT.

CDR3 nucleotide sequence: TGTGCCAGTAGTCCGGGGGACCTCTATGGCTACACCTTC. It is translated as CASSPGDLYGYTF. V and J are TRBV19 and TRBJ1-2, with D perhaps TRBD1 (5 bases). The V end lost 5 bases, the J end lost 4 bases, and 11 bases lay between the germline ends. CDR1 is LNHDA, CDR2 SQIVND, per germline (reference sequence). This CDR3 contains 13 residues.